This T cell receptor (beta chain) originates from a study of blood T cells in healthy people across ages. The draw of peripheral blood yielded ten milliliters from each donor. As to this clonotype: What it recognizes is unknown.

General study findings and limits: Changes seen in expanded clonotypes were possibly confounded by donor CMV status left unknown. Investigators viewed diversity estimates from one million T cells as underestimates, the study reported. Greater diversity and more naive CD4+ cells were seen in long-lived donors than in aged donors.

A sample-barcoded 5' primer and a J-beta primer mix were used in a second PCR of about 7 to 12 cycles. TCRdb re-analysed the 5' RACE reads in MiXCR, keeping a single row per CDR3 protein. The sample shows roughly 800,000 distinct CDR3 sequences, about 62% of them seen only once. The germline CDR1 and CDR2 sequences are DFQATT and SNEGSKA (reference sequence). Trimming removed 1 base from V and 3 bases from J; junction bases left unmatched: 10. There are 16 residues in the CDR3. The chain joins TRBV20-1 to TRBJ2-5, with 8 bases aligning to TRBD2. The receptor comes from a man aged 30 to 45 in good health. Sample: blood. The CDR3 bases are TGCAGTGCTAGAGTCTTTAGCGGGGCCGCGGAAGAGACCCAGTACTTC. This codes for CSARVFSGAAEETQYF.